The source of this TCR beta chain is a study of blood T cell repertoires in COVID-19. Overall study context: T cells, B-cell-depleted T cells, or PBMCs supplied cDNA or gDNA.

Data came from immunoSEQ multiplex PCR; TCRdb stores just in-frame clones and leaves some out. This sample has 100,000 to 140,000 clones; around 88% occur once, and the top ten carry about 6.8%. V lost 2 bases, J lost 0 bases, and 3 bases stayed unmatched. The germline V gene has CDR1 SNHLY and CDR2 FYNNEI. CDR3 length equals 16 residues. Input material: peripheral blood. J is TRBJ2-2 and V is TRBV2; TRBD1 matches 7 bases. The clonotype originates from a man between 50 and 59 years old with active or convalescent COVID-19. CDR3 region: CASSEQTGTNTGELFF. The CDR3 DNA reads TGTGCCAGCAGTGAACAGACAGGGACGAACACCGGGGAGCTGTTTTTT.